This T cell receptor beta chain was sequenced in a study of shared clonotypes between healthy human individuals. Study at large: Donors were two women and three men aged 18 to 49. Used for every donor were three CD4 naive, three CD4 memory, two CD8 naive and one CD8 memory plate.

The CD4+ fraction was divided into a CD45RA+ naive subset and a CD45RA-negative memory subset. General study points: Among non-shared clonotypes, generation probabilities were lower than among those shared by all four donors.

CDR1 is SGHRS, CDR2 YFSETQ, per germline. Trimming left V 4 bases short and J 7 bases short, with 17 bases between. This CDR3 is built from 15 residues. As for this clone: Its antigen is not known.

Clones were read by immunoSEQ multiplex PCR, and TCRdb kept only the in-frame ones, dropping some. Of 850,000 to 1,200,000 clones in the sample, about 80% were seen once. Sequencing was performed on memory CD4+ T cells sorted from blood. Subset meaning: CD45RA-negative fraction. This rearrangement joins TRBV5-1 to TRBJ1-4, with D possibly being TRBD1 (6 bases). This TCR came from a man aged 18 to 30 in good health. CDR3 sequence reads: CASSIIQGGGEKLFF. CDR3 DNA sequence: TGCGCCAGCAGCATAATACAGGGAGGAGGTGAAAAACTGTTTTTT.